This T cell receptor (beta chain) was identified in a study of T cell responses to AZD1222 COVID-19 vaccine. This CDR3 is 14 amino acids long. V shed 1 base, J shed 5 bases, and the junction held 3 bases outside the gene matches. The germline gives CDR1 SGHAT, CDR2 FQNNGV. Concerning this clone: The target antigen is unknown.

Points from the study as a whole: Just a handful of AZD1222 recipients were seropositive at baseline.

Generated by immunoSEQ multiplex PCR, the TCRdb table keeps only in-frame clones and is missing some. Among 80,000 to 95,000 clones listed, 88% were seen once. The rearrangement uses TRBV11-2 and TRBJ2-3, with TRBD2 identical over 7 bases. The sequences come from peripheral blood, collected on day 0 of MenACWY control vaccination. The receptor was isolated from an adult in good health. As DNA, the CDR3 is TGTGCCAGCAGCTTAGGGGACTATAAAGATACGCAGTATTTT. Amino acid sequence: CASSLGDYKDTQYF.